Below are 16 T cell receptor beta chains sequenced from a single sample in a study of shared clonotypes between healthy human individuals. The repertoire was sequenced with immunoSEQ multiplex PCR; TCRdb's copy has only in-frame clones and lacks some. The data show around 2.5 million clones, roughly 93% seen once. Sample: naive CD4+ T cells from PBMCs. Subset here: CD45RA+ positively selected. Receptor source: a man aged 18 to 29 in good health. Some clones in this sample may be carry-over from other donors' samples.

The chain joins TRBV30 to TRBJ1-5; 7 bases are a match to TRBD1. V shed 3 bases and J 3 bases; nucleotides not matched to a gene: 5. Germline-derived CDR1 and CDR2 are GTSNPN and SVGIG (reference sequence). The CDR3 sequence is 14 residues long. DNA of the CDR3: TGTGCCTGGAGCCGGGACAGTTACAATCAGCCCCAGCATTTT. Residues: CAWSRDSYNQPQHF.

The chain links TRBV9 to TRBJ1-2; no firm D call. The CDR3 length is 13 residues. Germline CDR1 SGDLS, CDR2 YYNGEE. Trimming pared 5 bases from V and 5 bases from J, leaving 13 bases between. The CDR3 region has the DNA TGTGCCAGCAGGAGAGTGGGTGTTTATGGCTACACCTTC. The encoded protein is CASRRVGVYGYTF.

The rearrangement joins TRBV5-1 to TRBJ1-1; possible D gene TRBD1, 5 bases. V lost 0 bases to trimming and J lost 7 bases, with 13 bases between them. This CDR3 spans 14 amino acids. The germline V gene has CDR1 SGHRS and CDR2 YFSETQ. The CDR3 DNA follows: TGCGCCAGCAGCTTGGGCAGCACGGGGGTTGAAGCTTTCTTT. As protein: CASSLGSTGVEAFF.

The chain uses TRBV5-1 and TRBJ2-1; 10 nucleotides align to TRBD2. From germline, CDR1 is SGHRS and CDR2 YFSETQ. The CDR3 has 15 amino acids. Losses at the gene ends were 2 bases for V and 5 bases for J; bases not matched to a gene: 4. CDR3 sequence reads: CASSFGTSAHNEQFF. As DNA, the CDR3 is TGCGCCAGCAGCTTCGGGACTAGCGCTCACAATGAGCAGTTCTTC.

The rearrangement joins TRBV14 to TRBJ1-1; D is unclear. V was pared by 0 bases and J by 1 base, with 9 bases between. The CDR3 is made up of 15 amino acids. Germline loops: CDR1 SGHDN, CDR2 FVKESK. CDR3 coding DNA: TGTGCCAGCAGCCAAGACGCATGGAGGAACACTGAAGCTTTCTTT. Its translation: CASSQDAWRNTEAFF.

The chain links TRBV5-1 to TRBJ2-3; D gene unclear. The V gene's germline CDR1 is SGHRS and CDR2 YFSETQ. There are 17 residues in the CDR3. Between the trimmed V and J ends, which lost 3 bases and 2 bases, there was a span of 19 bases. CDR3 sequence (DNA): TGCGCCAGCAGCTACGAAGCCTTAAAAGGCTTCACAGATACGCAGTATTTT. Translated: CASSYEALKGFTDTQYF.

This chain connects TRBV2 to TRBJ2-7; D unresolved. Germline V gene sequence: CDR1 SNHLY, CDR2 FYNNEI. The CDR3 spans 11 residues. V was clipped by 7 bases and J by 6 bases, with 10 bases between them. Here the CDR3 DNA reads TGTGCCAGCACCTCAGTGCGCGAGCAGTACTTC. Translated: CASTSVREQYF. The whole variable domain, remainder taken from reference TRBV2 and TRBJ2-7, is EPEVTQTPSHQVTQMGQEVILRCVPISNHLYFYWYRQILGQKVEFLVSFYNNEISEKSEIFDDQFSVERPDGSNFTLKIRSTKLEDSAMYFCASTSVREQYFGPGTRLTVT.

DNA for the CDR3: TGTGCCAGCAGCTTAGACCGAGTGGGCCCCTACGAGCAGTACTTC. Protein sequence: CASSLDRVGPYEQYF. The chain links TRBV7-2 to TRBJ2-5; no definite D call. The assigned J gene may be wrong: the sequence end matches TRBJ2-7 better. The CDR3 is 15 residues long. Germline CDR1 is SGHTA and CDR2 is FQGNSA.

V gene TRBV2 combines with J gene TRBJ2-2; 15 bases line up with TRBD2. This CDR3 spans 19 amino acids. Germline-derived CDR1 and CDR2 are SNHLY and FYNNEI. The junction had 13 bases not matched to a gene; V was cut back by 5 bases and J by 6 bases. In nucleotides, the CDR3 is TGTGCCAGCAGTTCGGGACTAGCGGGAGGCCCTCGGGGAGCCGGGGAGCTGTTTTTT. Amino acids: CASSSGLAGGPRGAGELFF.

This clone was counted once. The chain carries TRBV19 and TRBJ2-1; 10 bases align to TRBD1. The J segment lost 9 bases and the V segment lost 4 bases, leaving 12 bases of the junction unmatched. Germline values: CDR1 LNHDA, CDR2 SQIVND (reference sequence). This CDR3 spans 16 amino acids. The CDR3 loop is CASSTARDRGRVEQFF. Here the CDR3 DNA reads TGTGCCAGTAGTACCGCCCGGGACAGGGGAAGGGTTGAGCAGTTCTTC.

The chain is built from TRBV5-1 and TRBJ2-3; 7 bases are a match to TRBD1. Germline V gives CDR1 SGHRS, CDR2 YFSETQ. Losses at the gene ends were 3 bases for V and 10 bases for J; bases not matched to a gene: 11. This CDR3 is 14 amino acids long. In DNA, the CDR3 is TGCGCCAGCAGCTCCTTCTTACAGGGGTGGGCGCAGTATTTT. Translation: CASSSFLQGWAQYF.

The chain links TRBV7-3 to TRBJ2-5; 11 bases line up with TRBD2. Unmatched junction bases numbered 6, after V lost 2 bases and J lost 4 bases. The CDR3 contains 16 residues. The V gene's germline CDR1 is SGHTA and CDR2 FQGTGA. The CDR3 reads CASSLWGLAGGETQYF. CDR3 bases: TGTGCCAGCAGCTTATGGGGGCTAGCGGGAGGAGAGACCCAGTACTTC. Drawing the rest from reference TRBV7-3 and TRBJ2-5, the complete variable domain is GAGVSQTPSNKVTEKGKYVELRCDPISGHTALYWYRQSLGQGPEFLIYFQGTGAADDSGLPNDRFFAVRPEGSVSTLKIQRTERGDSAVYLCASSLWGLAGGETQYFGPGTRLLVL.

The chain is built from TRBV2 and TRBJ1-1, with 12 bases fitting TRBD1. V lost 6 bases and J lost 4; bases outside the gene matches: 6. This CDR3 spans 15 amino acids. Per germline, CDR1 SNHLY and CDR2 FYNNEI. For the CDR3, the DNA is TGTGCCAGCAGGAGGGGACAGGGGGCGAGCACTGAAGCTTTCTTT. As protein: CASRRGQGASTEAFF.

The rearrangement links TRBV7-3 to TRBJ2-1; a weak D match, TRBD2 (5 bases). CDR1 SGHTA and CDR2 FQGTGA come from the germline V gene. The CDR3 consists of 16 residues. V gave up 2 bases and J gave up 4 bases, with 15 bases separating them. The CDR3 region is CASSLGAALPYNEQFF. As DNA, the CDR3 is TGTGCCAGCAGCTTAGGAGCGGCCCTCCCGTACAATGAGCAGTTCTTC.

The rearrangement uses TRBV2 and TRBJ2-1; the D gene is possibly TRBD1 (6 bases). The CDR3 is 13 residues long. The V gene lost 2 bases and the J gene lost 10 bases, with 12 bases spanning the gap. The germline V gene has CDR1 SNHLY and CDR2 FYNNEI. The CDR3 coding sequence is TGTGCCAGCAGTGAACTAAACAGGGACGAGCAGTTCTTC. This gives the protein CASSELNRDEQFF.

The chain uses TRBV28 and TRBJ1-4, with D uncertain. The CDR3 spans 14 residues. CDR1 is MDHEN, CDR2 SYDVKM, per germline. Trimming left V 6 bases short and J 0 bases short, with 8 bases between. CDR3 amino acids: CASRLQTTNEKLFF. Here the CDR3 DNA reads TGTGCCAGCAGACTACAAACAACTAATGAAAAACTGTTTTTT.